The source of this T cell receptor (beta chain) is a study of blood T cell repertoires in COVID-19. Profiled with immunoSEQ multiplex PCR; TCRdb holds only in-frame clones, not every one. Of just over 150,000 clones listed, 92% are singletons. The sequence came from a man under 40 with COVID-19, enrolled during active disease. The sequenced material came from peripheral blood.

CDR3 region: CASSVSANTGELFF. As DNA, the CDR3 is TGTGCCAGCAGCGTTTCCGCGAACACCGGGGAGCTGTTTTTT. The V and J genes are TRBV9 and TRBJ2-2; D gene ambiguous. The ends were cut back, 2 bases at V and 0 bases at J, with 5 bases in the middle. The germline CDR1 and CDR2 sequences are SGDLS and YYNGEE. CDR3 length: 14 amino acids.